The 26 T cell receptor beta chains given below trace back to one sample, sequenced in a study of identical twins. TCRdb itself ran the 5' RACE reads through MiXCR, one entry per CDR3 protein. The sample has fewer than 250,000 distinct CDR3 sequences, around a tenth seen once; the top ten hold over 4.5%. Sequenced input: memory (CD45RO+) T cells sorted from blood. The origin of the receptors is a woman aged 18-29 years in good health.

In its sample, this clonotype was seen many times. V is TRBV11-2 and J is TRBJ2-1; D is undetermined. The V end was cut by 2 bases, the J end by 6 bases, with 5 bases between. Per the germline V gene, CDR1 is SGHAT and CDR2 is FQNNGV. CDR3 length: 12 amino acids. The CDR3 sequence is CASSLLFNEQFF. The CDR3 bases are TGTGCCAGCAGCTTATTATTCAATGAGCAGTTCTTC. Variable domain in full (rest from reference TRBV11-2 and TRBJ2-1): EAGVAQSPRYKIIEKRQSVAFWCNPISGHATLYWYQQILGQGPKLLIQFQNNGVVDDSQLPKDRFSAERLKGVDSTLKIQPAKLEDSAVYLCASSLLFNEQFFGPGTRLTVL.

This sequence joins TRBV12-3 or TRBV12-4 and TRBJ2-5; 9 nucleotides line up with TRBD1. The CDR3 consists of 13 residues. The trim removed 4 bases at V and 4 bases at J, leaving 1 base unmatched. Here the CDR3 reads CASSWGQGETQYF. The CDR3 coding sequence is TGTGCCAGCAGTTGGGGACAGGGAGAGACCCAGTACTTC.

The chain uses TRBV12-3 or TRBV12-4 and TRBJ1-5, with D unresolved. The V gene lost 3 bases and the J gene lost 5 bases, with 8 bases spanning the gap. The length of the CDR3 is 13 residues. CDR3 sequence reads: CASSFLSDQPQHF. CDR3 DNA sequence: TGTGCCAGCAGTTTTTTGAGTGATCAGCCCCAGCATTTT.

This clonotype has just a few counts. CDR3 in amino acids: CASSASDRAAFF. The CDR3, as DNA: TGTGCCAGCAGCGCGAGCGACAGGGCGGCTTTCTTT. The V gene is TRBV7-9, the J gene TRBJ1-1, with TRBD1 matching 7 bases. This CDR3 spans 12 amino acids. Trimming at V came to 5 bases and at J to 11 bases, leaving 8 bases not matched to a gene. Per the germline V gene, CDR1 is SEHNR and CDR2 is FQNEAQ (reference sequence). The variable domain in full, with the rest retrieved from reference TRBV7-9 and TRBJ1-1, is DTGVSQNPRHKITKRGQNVTFRCDPISEHNRLYWYRQTLGQGPEFLTYFQNEAQLEKSRLLSDRFSAERPKGSFSTLEIQRTEQGDSAMYLCASSASDRAAFFGQGTRLTVV.

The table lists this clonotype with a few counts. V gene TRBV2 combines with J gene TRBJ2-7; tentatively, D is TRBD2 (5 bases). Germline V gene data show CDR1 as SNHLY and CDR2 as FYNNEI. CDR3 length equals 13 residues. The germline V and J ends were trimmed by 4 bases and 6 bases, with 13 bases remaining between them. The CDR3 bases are TGTGCCAGCAGTGGGGAGAAGGTACGCGAGCAGTACTTC. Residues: CASSGEKVREQYF.

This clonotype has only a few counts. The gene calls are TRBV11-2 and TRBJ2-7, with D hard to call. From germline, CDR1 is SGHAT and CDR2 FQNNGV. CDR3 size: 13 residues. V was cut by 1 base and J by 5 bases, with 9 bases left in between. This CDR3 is CASSLVLKNEQYF. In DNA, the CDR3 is TGTGCCAGCAGCTTAGTATTGAAGAACGAGCAGTACTTC. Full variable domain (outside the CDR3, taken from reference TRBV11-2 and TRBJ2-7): EAGVAQSPRYKIIEKRQSVAFWCNPISGHATLYWYQQILGQGPKLLIQFQNNGVVDDSQLPKDRFSAERLKGVDSTLKIQPAKLEDSAVYLCASSLVLKNEQYFGPGTRLTVT.

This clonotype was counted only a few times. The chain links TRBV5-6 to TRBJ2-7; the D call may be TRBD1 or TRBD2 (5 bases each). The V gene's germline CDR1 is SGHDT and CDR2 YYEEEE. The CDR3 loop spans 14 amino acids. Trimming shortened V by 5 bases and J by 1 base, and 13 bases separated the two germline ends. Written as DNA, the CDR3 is TGTGCCAGCAGTCAACCGGGACGGTCCTACGAGCAGTACTTC. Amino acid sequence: CASSQPGRSYEQYF.

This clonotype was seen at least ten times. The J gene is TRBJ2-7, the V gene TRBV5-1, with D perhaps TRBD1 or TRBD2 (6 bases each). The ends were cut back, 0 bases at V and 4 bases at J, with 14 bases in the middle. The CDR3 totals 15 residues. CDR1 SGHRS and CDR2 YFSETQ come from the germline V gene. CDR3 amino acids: CASSLEGGGLYEQYF. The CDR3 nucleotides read TGCGCCAGCAGCTTGGAAGGAGGGGGTTTATACGAGCAGTACTTC. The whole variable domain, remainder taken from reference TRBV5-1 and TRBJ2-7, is KAGVTQTPRYLIKTRGQQVTLSCSPISGHRSVSWYQQTPGQGLQFLFEYFSETQRNKGNFPGRFSGRQFSNSRSEMNVSTLELGDSALYLCASSLEGGGLYEQYFGPGTRLTVT.

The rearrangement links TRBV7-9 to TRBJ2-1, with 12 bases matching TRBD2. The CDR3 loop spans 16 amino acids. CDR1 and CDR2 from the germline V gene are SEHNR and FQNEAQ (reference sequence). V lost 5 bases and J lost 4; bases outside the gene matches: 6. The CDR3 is CASSHGLAGLYNEQFF. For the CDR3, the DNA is TGTGCCAGCAGCCACGGACTAGCGGGATTATACAATGAGCAGTTCTTC.

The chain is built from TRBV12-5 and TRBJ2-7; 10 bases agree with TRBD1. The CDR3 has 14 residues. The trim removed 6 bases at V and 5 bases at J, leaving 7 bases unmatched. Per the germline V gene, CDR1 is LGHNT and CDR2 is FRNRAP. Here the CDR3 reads CASGGTGVVNEQYF. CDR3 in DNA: TGTGCTAGTGGAGGGACAGGGGTAGTGAACGAGCAGTACTTC.

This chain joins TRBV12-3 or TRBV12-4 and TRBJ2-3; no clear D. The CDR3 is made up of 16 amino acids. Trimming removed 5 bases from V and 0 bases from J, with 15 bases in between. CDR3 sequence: CASSPIWGSSTDTQYF. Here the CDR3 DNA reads TGTGCCAGCAGTCCCATTTGGGGATCTAGCACAGATACGCAGTATTTT.

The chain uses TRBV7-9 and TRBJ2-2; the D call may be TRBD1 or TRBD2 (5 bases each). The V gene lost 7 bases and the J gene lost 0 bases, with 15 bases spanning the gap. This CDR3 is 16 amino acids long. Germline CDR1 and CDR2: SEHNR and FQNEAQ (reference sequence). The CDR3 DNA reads TGTGCCAGCAAGAGGTTGGGGACCGCGAACACCGGGGAGCTGTTTTTT. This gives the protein CASKRLGTANTGELFF.

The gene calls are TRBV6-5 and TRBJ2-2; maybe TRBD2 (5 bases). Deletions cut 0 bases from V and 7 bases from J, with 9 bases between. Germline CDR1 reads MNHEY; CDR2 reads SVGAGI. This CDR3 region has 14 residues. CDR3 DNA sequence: TGTGCCAGCAGTTACTCGTCGGGGTTCGGGGAGCTGTTTTTT. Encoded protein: CASSYSSGFGELFF.

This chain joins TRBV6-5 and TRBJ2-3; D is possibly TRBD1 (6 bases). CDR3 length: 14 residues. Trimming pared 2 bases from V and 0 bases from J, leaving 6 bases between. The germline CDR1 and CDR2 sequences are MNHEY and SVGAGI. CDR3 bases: TGTGCCAGCAGTTACGACAGGAGCACAGATACGCAGTATTTT. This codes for CASSYDRSTDTQYF.

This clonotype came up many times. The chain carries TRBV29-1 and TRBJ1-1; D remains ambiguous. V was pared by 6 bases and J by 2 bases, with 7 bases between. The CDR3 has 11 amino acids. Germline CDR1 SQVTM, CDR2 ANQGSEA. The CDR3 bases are TGCAGCGTCTCACGTAACACTGAAGCTTTCTTT. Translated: CSVSRNTEAFF.

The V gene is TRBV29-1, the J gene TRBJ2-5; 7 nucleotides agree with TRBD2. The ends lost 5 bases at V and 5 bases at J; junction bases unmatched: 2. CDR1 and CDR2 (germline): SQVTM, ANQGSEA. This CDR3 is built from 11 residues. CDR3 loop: CSVWGGETQYF. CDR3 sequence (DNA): TGCAGCGTTTGGGGGGGGGAGACCCAGTACTTC.

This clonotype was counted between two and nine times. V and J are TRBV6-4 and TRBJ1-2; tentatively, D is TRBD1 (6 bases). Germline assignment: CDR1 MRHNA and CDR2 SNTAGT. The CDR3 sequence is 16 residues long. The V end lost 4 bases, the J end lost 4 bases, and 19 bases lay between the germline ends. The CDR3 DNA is TGTGCCAGCAGTGCCTGGCAGGACAGCCCTCCCTATGGCTACACCTTC. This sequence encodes CASSAWQDSPPYGYTF.

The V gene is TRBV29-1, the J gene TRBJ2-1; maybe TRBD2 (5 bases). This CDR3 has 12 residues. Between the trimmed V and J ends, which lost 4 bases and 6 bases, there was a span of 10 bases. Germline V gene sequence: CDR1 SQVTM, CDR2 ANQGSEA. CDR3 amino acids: CSVGRAFNEQFF. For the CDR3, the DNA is TGCAGCGTTGGGCGGGCATTCAATGAGCAGTTCTTC.

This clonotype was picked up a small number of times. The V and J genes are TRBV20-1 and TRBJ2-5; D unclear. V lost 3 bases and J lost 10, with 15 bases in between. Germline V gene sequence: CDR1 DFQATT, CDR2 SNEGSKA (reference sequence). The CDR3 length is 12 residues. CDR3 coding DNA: TGCAGTGCTAGGGCTAGTTATTCGGACCAGTACTTC. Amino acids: CSARASYSDQYF.

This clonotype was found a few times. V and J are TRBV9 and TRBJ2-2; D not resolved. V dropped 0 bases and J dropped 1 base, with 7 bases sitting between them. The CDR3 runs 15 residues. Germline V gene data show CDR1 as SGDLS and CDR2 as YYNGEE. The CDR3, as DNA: TGTGCCAGCAGCGTAGCGTCAGTGAACACCGGGGAGCTGTTTTTT. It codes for CASSVASVNTGELFF.

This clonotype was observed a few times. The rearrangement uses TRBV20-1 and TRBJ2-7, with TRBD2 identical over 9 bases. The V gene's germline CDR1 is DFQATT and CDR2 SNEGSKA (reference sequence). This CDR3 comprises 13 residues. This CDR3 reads CSLGASGTSEQYF. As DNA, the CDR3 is TGCAGCCTGGGGGCTAGCGGGACGTCCGAGCAGTACTTC.

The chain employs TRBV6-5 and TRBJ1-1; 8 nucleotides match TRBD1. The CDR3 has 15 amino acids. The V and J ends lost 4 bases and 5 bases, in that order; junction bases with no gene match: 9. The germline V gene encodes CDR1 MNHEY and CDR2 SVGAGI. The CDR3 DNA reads TGTGCCAGCAGTTCGGCCGGGACAGGTAGAACTGAAGCTTTCTTT. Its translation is CASSSAGTGRTEAFF.

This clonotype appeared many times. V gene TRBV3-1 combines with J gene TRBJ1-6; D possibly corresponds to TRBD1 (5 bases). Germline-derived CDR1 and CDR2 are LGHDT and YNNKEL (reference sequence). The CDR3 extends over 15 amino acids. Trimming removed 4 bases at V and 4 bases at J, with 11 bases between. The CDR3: CASSRGNGYNSPLHF. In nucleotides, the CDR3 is TGTGCCAGCAGCCGGGGGAACGGTTATAATTCACCCCTCCACTTT.

The CDR3 DNA follows: TGTGCCAGCAGCCCAATCCCTCGGGCCGGAGGGGACTACGAGCAGTACTTC. Its translation is CASSPIPRAGGDYEQYF. The rearrangement links TRBV11-2 to TRBJ2-7, with D tentatively TRBD2 (6 bases). V lost 5 bases and J 3 bases, leaving 23 bases between the germline ends. CDR1 SGHAT and CDR2 FQNNGV come from the germline V gene. The CDR3 totals 17 residues.

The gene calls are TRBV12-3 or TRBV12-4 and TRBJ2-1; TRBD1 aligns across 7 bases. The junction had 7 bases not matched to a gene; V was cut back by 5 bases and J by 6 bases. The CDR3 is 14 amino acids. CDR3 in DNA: TGTGCCAGCAGTATGGGACAGAGCTTCAATGAGCAGTTCTTC. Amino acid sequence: CASSMGQSFNEQFF.

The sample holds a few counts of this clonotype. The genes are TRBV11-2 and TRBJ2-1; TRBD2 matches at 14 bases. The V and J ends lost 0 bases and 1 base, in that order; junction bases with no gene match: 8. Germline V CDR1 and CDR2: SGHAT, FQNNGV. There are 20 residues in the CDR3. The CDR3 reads CASSLDWTSGRRRSYNEQFF. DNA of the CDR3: TGTGCCAGCAGCTTAGATTGGACTAGCGGGAGGAGGAGATCCTACAATGAGCAGTTCTTC.